Presented here are 10 T cell receptor beta chains from one specimen sequenced in a study of blood T cell repertoires in COVID-19. This table comes from immunoSEQ multiplex PCR, and its TCRdb copy is limited to in-frame clones, with some not included. The sample records 180,000 or so clones, approximately 85% being singletons. Sequenced material: peripheral blood. Receptors originate from a man aged 60-69 years who had recovered from COVID-19.

V usage is TRBV7-9 and J usage is TRBJ1-4; 10 bases are a match to TRBD1. After removal of 6 bases from V and 5 bases from J, the junction contained 9 bases not matched to a gene. The CDR3 has 16 residues. The germline V gene encodes CDR1 SEHNR and CDR2 FQNEAQ (reference sequence). CDR3 DNA sequence: TGTGCCAGCAGTTTGGGACAGGGGAGAGTCAATGAAAAACTGTTTTTT. Protein product: CASSLGQGRVNEKLFF.

Remarks on this clone: Additional DNA sequences in this sample encode the identical CDR3. The chain combines TRBV30 with TRBJ1-1, with D perhaps matching TRBD1 (5 bases). The CDR3 loop spans 15 amino acids. V was cut by 0 bases and J by 0 bases, with 11 bases left in between. In germline, CDR1 is GTSNPN, CDR2 SVGIG (reference sequence). CDR3 loop: CAWSVRGGVNTEAFF. The CDR3 DNA reads as TGTGCCTGGAGTGTACGCGGGGGGGTGAACACTGAAGCTTTCTTT.

In its sample, this clone was seen once. V and J are TRBV7-8 and TRBJ2-4; D is possibly TRBD2 (6 bases). Trimming cost V 9 bases and J 0 bases, with 18 bases left between them. Germline loops: CDR1 SGHVS, CDR2 FQNEAQ. The CDR3 has 16 residues. CDR3 DNA sequence: TGTGCCAGTAAACTGGGGACGGGACTAGCCAAAAACATTCAGTACTTC. Residues: CASKLGTGLAKNIQYF. Complete variable domain (other parts from reference TRBV7-8 and TRBJ2-4): GAGVSQSPRYKVAKRGQDVALRCDPISGHVSLFWYQQALGQGPEFLTYFQNEAQLDKSGLPSDRFFAERPEGSVSTLKIQRTQQEDSAVYLCASKLGTGLAKNIQYFGAGTRLSVL.

The V gene is TRBV5-1, the J gene TRBJ2-3; D gene unclear. V lost 1 base and J 12 bases, leaving 9 bases between the germline ends. The CDR3 extends over 11 amino acids. Per the germline V gene, CDR1 is SGHRS and CDR2 is YFSETQ. CDR3: CASSLSAEQYF. The CDR3, as DNA: TGCGCCAGCAGCTTGTCCGCGGAACAGTATTTT.

The chain is built from TRBV19 and TRBJ1-1; D ambiguous. V lost 10 bases, J lost 1 base, and 13 bases lay in between. The CDR3 runs 13 residues. Germline V CDR1 and CDR2: LNHDA, SQIVND (reference sequence). In nucleotides, the CDR3 is TGTGCCACTGAAGACACAACGAACACTGAAGCTTTCTTT. It encodes CATEDTTNTEAFF.

This clone occurred once. The chain carries TRBV6-1 and TRBJ1-2; tentative D call: TRBD1 (6 bases). V lost 0 bases and J 5 bases, leaving 10 bases between the germline ends. The CDR3 runs 14 residues. The germline gives CDR1 MNHNS, CDR2 SASEGT. As DNA, the CDR3 is TGTGCCAGCAGTGAAGCCAGAACAGGGTATGGCTACACCTTC. This gives the protein CASSEARTGYGYTF.

This clone has only one observation. The genes are TRBV27 and TRBJ1-1, with 8 bases aligning to TRBD1. The CDR3 runs 14 residues. The V gene's germline CDR1 is MNHEY and CDR2 SMNVEV (reference sequence). V lost 6 bases and J lost 1; bases outside the gene matches: 4. In DNA form, the CDR3 reads TGTGCCAGCAGCCGGGACAGGAGGAACACTGAAGCTTTCTTT. This encodes CASSRDRRNTEAFF.

The CDR3 reads CASGLVLQGGAGGAKETQYF. CDR3 sequence (DNA): TGTGCTAGTGGTTTGGTACTCCAGGGCGGGGCAGGGGGCGCAAAAGAGACCCAGTACTTC. This chain uses TRBV12-5 with TRBJ2-5; 8 bases fit TRBD1. Germline V gene data show CDR1 as LGHNT and CDR2 as FRNRAP. The V and J ends lost 0 bases and 3 bases, in that order; junction bases with no gene match: 18. The CDR3 contains 20 residues. The variable domain in full, completed from reference TRBV12-5 and TRBJ2-5, reads DARVTQTPRHKVTEMGQEVTMRCQPILGHNTVFWYRQTMMQGLELLAYFRNRAPLDDSGMPKDRFSAEMPDATLATLKIQPSEPRDSAVYFCASGLVLQGGAGGAKETQYFGPGTRLLVL.

In this sample, this clone turned up once. This chain joins TRBV4-1 and TRBJ2-5; perhaps TRBD1 as D (6 bases). CDR1 and CDR2 from the germline V gene are MGHRA and YSYEKL. The CDR3 covers 16 residues. V shed 1 base and J shed 4 bases, with 16 bases lying between them. The CDR3 spells CASSQGTGTIGETQYF. The DNA of the CDR3 is TGCGCCAGCAGCCAAGGGACCGGGACAATCGGAGAGACCCAGTACTTC.

The chain joins TRBV5-5 to TRBJ2-7; D not resolved. V lost 2 bases to trimming and J lost 4 bases, with 4 bases between them. CDR3 size: 11 residues. Germline V CDR1 and CDR2: SGHKS, YYEKEE (reference sequence). CDR3 sequence reads: CASSFEYEQYF. The CDR3 nucleotides are TGTGCCAGCAGCTTCGAGTACGAGCAGTACTTC.